The 21 T cell receptor beta chains reported below all come from one sample, sequenced in a study of blood T cell repertoires in COVID-19. TCRdb's table, derived via immunoSEQ multiplex PCR, lists solely in-frame clones and lacks some. The sample shows some 90,000 clones, 89% of them seen only once. The source material was peripheral blood. Receptors were obtained from a man aged 50 to 60 with acute or convalescent COVID-19.

This clone was seen once. The rearrangement joins TRBV12-3 or TRBV12-4 to TRBJ2-4; 7 nucleotides line up with TRBD2. The CDR3 sequence is 13 residues long. V lost 2 bases and J lost 7; bases outside the gene matches: 2. In nucleotides, the CDR3 is TGTGCCAGCAGTTTATTGGGGGGGAACATTCAGTACTTC. As protein: CASSLLGGNIQYF.

The rearrangement links TRBV6-2 or TRBV6-3 to TRBJ2-7, with 8 positions matching TRBD2. Germline V gives CDR1 MNHEY, CDR2 SVGEGT. This CDR3 is 14 amino acids long. V shed 5 bases and J 6 bases; nucleotides not matched to a gene: 9. The CDR3 spells CASSTGLARAEQYV. The DNA of the CDR3 is TGTGCCAGCAGTACCGGACTAGCCCGGGCCGAGCAGTACGTC.

The V call is TRBV7-2, the J call TRBJ1-2, with unresolved D. Trimming removed 1 base at V and 7 bases at J, with 10 bases between. Germline V gene sequence: CDR1 SGHTA, CDR2 FQGNSA. The CDR3 is 13 residues long. CDR3 coding DNA: TGTGCCAGCAGCTTAGTATTGGAGGGTGGCTACACCTTC. It is translated as CASSLVLEGGYTF.

The chain employs TRBV9 and TRBJ2-7, with a tentative D call TRBD2 (5 bases). CDR1 is SGDLS and CDR2 is YYNGEE in the germline V gene. Trimming left V 0 bases short and J 5 bases short, with 6 bases between. The CDR3 spans 12 residues. CDR3 nucleotide sequence: TGTGCCAGCAGCGTAGACGGGAACGAGCAGTACTTC. Its translation: CASSVDGNEQYF.

This sequence joins TRBV7-7 and TRBJ2-1, with TRBD2 matching 8 bases. With V trimmed by 5 bases and J by 5 bases, 5 bases remained unmatched. Germline assignment: CDR1 SSHAT and CDR2 FNYEAQ (reference sequence). This CDR3 is built from 14 residues. CDR3 DNA sequence: TGTGCCAGCAGCCCCAGCGGGGGCGACAATGAGCAGTTCTTC. As protein: CASSPSGGDNEQFF.

The rearrangement joins TRBV30 to TRBJ1-4; D is perhaps TRBD1 (6 bases). Germline values: CDR1 GTSNPN, CDR2 SVGIG (reference sequence). Trimming left V 3 bases short and J 0 bases short, with 23 bases between. The CDR3 is made up of 19 amino acids. CDR3 region: CAWSPFGGDFFATNEKLFF. The CDR3 bases are TGTGCCTGGAGCCCCTTTGGGGGCGATTTTTTCGCAACTAATGAAAAACTGTTTTTT.

The rearrangement joins TRBV20-1 to TRBJ2-1; D remains ambiguous. This CDR3 is 13 amino acids long. Trimming left V 3 bases short and J 4 bases short, with 10 bases between. Germline V gene lookup returns CDR1 DFQATT and CDR2 SNEGSKA (reference sequence). The CDR3, as DNA: TGCAGTGCTAGTACGAACTTGTACAATGAGCAGTTCTTC. Translating gives CSASTNLYNEQFF.

The chain carries TRBV19 and TRBJ2-1, with a tentative D call TRBD1 (6 bases). Trimming took off 3 bases at V and 4 bases at J, with 13 bases between the two ends. The germline V gene encodes CDR1 LNHDA and CDR2 SQIVND (reference sequence). CDR3 length: 15 amino acids. CDR3 nucleotides: TGTGCCAGTAGTATGTTGCAGGGGACATACAATGAGCAGTTCTTC. Translation gives CASSMLQGTYNEQFF. Looking up the rest from reference TRBV19 and TRBJ2-1 gives the full variable domain: DGGITQSPKYLFRKEGQNVTLSCEQNLNHDAMYWYRQDPGQGLRLIYYSQIVNDFQKGDIAEGYSVSREKKESFPLTVTSAQKNPTAFYLCASSMLQGTYNEQFFGPGTRLTVL.

V is TRBV4-1 and J is TRBJ2-3; 7 nucleotides align to TRBD1. CDR3 length: 14 amino acids. The germline V gene has CDR1 MGHRA and CDR2 YSYEKL. Trimming cost V 6 bases and J 4 bases; bases outside gene matches: 7. The CDR3 sequence is CASRQGLLADTQYF. The CDR3 bases are TGCGCCAGCAGACAGGGGCTTTTAGCAGATACGCAGTATTTT.

The chain carries TRBV9 and TRBJ2-2; 10 bases are a match to TRBD2. Germline V CDR1 and CDR2: SGDLS, YYNGEE. The CDR3 has 16 residues. V trimming: 0 bases; J trimming: 6 bases; junction bases outside the gene matches: 5. The CDR3 DNA follows: TGTGCCAGCAGCGTAGTGCGGCTAGCGGGAGCCGGGGAGCTGTTTTTT. Residues: CASSVVRLAGAGELFF.

The CDR3 region has the DNA TGTGCCAGCAGCTTAGCGGCAGAAGCTTTCTTT. Translation gives CASSLAAEAFF. This chain joins TRBV7-2 and TRBJ1-1; D gene ambiguous. Trimming removed 0 bases from V and 8 bases from J, with 4 bases in between. This CDR3 is built from 11 residues. Germline CDR1 is SGHTA and CDR2 is FQGNSA.

The rearrangement uses TRBV4-1 and TRBJ2-4, with 14 bases that match TRBD2. The CDR3 has 18 amino acids. Germline values: CDR1 MGHRA, CDR2 YSYEKL. Trimming took 3 bases from V and 4 from J; bases not matched to a gene: 8. The CDR3 region is CASSQGLAGDRGKNIQYF. The CDR3 region has the DNA TGCGCCAGCAGCCAGGGACTAGCGGGGGATCGGGGAAAAAACATTCAGTACTTC.

This clone turned up a few times. The rearrangement uses TRBV21-1 and TRBJ2-4; the table's TRBD2 call for D was not verified on the DNA. TRBV21-1 is a pseudogene segment. This CDR3 has 13 residues. The CDR3 protein is CASTPDGSRVQYF. CDR3 DNA: TGTGCCAGCACCCCCGACGGGTCTCGGGTTCAGTACTTC.

The chain couples TRBV5-1 to TRBJ2-3; tentative D call: TRBD2 (5 bases). Trimming left V 0 bases short and J 4 bases short, with 15 bases between. The CDR3 covers 16 residues. CDR1 and CDR2 from the germline V gene are SGHRS and YFSETQ. The chain's CDR3 is CASSLAVGGAADTQYF. CDR3 sequence (DNA): TGCGCCAGCAGCTTGGCCGTAGGAGGCGCAGCAGATACGCAGTATTTT.

The chain has TRBV6-5 and TRBJ1-1; D remains ambiguous. The CDR3 extends over 14 amino acids. Deletions cut 5 bases from V and 3 bases from J, with 13 bases between. Germline V CDR1 and CDR2: MNHEY, SVGAGI. For the CDR3, the DNA is TGTGCCAGCAGTCCCCCCAGGTCGCACACTGAAGCTTTCTTT. It translates to CASSPPRSHTEAFF.

DNA for the CDR3: TGTGCCAGCTCACCCCTCGGGACAGGGGATAGAGATACGCAGTATTTT. Its protein product is CASSPLGTGDRDTQYF. The chain employs TRBV18 and TRBJ2-3; TRBD1 matches 10 bases. The CDR3 consists of 16 residues. Germline CDR1 reads KGHSH; CDR2 reads LQKENI. The trim removed 3 bases at V and 5 bases at J, leaving 8 bases unmatched.

CDR3 amino acids: CASSQEQTSGGGSTGELFF. CDR3 in DNA: TGTGCCAGCAGCCAAGAACAGACTAGCGGGGGCGGGAGCACCGGGGAGCTGTTTTTT. The chain recombines TRBV4-2 with TRBJ2-2, with 12 bases matching TRBD2. Germline V gives CDR1 LGHNA, CDR2 YNFKEQ. The CDR3 consists of 19 residues. V trimming: 0 bases; J trimming: 4 bases; junction bases outside the gene matches: 9.

This rearrangement joins TRBV27 to TRBJ2-1; 13 bases agree with TRBD2. The trim removed 4 bases at V and 4 bases at J, leaving 1 base unmatched. This CDR3 has 15 residues. Germline V gives CDR1 MNHEY, CDR2 SMNVEV (reference sequence). The CDR3: CASSWGLAGYNEQFF. CDR3 coding DNA: TGTGCCAGCAGTTGGGGACTAGCGGGGTACAATGAGCAGTTCTTC.

The chain uses TRBV5-1 and TRBJ2-1; D might be TRBD2 (6 bases). V gave up 3 bases and J gave up 2 bases, with 12 bases separating them. This CDR3 has 15 amino acids. Germline V gives CDR1 SGHRS, CDR2 YFSETQ. CDR3 sequence (DNA): TGCGCCAGCAGCTCTTCGGGGGTACCCTACAATGAGCAGTTCTTC. Amino acids: CASSSSGVPYNEQFF.

The genes are TRBV6-5 and TRBJ1-6; possibly TRBD1 for D (5 bases). The germline V gene has CDR1 MNHEY and CDR2 SVGAGI. This CDR3 spans 14 amino acids. Trimming pared 7 bases from V and 10 bases from J, leaving 17 bases between. The chain's CDR3 is CASNPSAQGSPLHF. In DNA form, the CDR3 reads TGTGCCAGCAACCCCTCCGCCCAGGGATCACCCCTCCACTTT.

This clone has only one observation. The chain couples TRBV18 to TRBJ1-4; D uncertain. Germline V gene sequence: CDR1 KGHSH, CDR2 LQKENI. This CDR3 has 15 residues. V lost 1 base to trimming and J lost 3 bases, with 9 bases between them. CDR3 sequence: CASSPLPSPNEKLFF. CDR3 in DNA: TGTGCCAGCTCACCACTACCAAGCCCTAATGAAAAACTGTTTTTT.